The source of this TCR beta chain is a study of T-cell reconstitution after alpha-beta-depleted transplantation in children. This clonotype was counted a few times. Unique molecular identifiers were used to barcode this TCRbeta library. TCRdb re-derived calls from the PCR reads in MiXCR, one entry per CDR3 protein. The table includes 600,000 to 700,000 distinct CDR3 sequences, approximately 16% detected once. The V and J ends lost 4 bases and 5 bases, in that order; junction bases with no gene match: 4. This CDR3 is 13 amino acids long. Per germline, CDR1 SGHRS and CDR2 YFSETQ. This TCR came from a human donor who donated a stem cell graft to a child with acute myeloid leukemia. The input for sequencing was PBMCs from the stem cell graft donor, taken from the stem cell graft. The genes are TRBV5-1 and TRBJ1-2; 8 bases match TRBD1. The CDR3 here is CASSRGQAYGYTF. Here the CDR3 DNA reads TGCGCCAGCAGCCGGGGACAGGCTTATGGCTACACCTTC.